This is a list of T cell receptor beta chains from one sample in a study of blood T cells in healthy people across ages. MiXCR, run by TCRdb on the 5' RACE reads, gives a single entry per CDR3 protein. The table lists 1.5 million to 1.9 million distinct CDR3 sequences, approximately 43% of them singletons, with 4% in the top ten. The sequencing sample was made of blood. The receptors were sampled from a young woman in good health. The CDR3 runs from the conserved cysteine through the conserved F or W. The D gene is left open where the match is weak. Only part of the rows carry a size: once, few, many, or a class if the clone is expanded.

.	TRBV15	TRBD2	TRBJ2-1	CATSRGSGRYAEQFF	TGTGCCACCAGCAGAGGTAGCGGGAGATATGCTGAGCAGTTCTTC
.	TRBV11-3	.	TRBJ2-2	CASSDIQGGELFF	TGTGCCAGCAGCGACATACAGGGCGGGGAGCTGTTTTTT
.	TRBV6-2/TRBV6-3	.	TRBJ2-3	CASSWGIPQYF	TGTGCCAGCAGTTGGGGTATCCCGCAGTATTTT
few	TRBV20-1	.	TRBJ1-2	CSVRAVGYTF	TGCAGTGTCAGGGCGGTGGGCTACACCTTC
once	TRBV6-2/TRBV6-3	TRBD2	TRBJ2-1	CASRERGRDNEQFF	TGTGCCAGCAGGGAGCGGGGGCGAGACAATGAGCAGTTCTTC
many	TRBV20-1	.	TRBJ1-2	CSARDGGPGYTF	TGCAGTGCTAGAGATGGGGGGCCTGGCTACACCTTC
.	TRBV9	.	TRBJ2-7	CASSVGGGDPYEQYF	TGTGCCAGCAGCGTAGGGGGGGGCGACCCCTACGAGCAGTACTTC
.	TRBV27	TRBD2	TRBJ2-3	CASKSNGGLAGTDTQYF	TGTGCCAGCAAAAGCAATGGTGGGCTAGCGGGCACAGATACGCAGTATTTT
.	TRBV19	TRBD1	TRBJ1-2	CASSVRGTGGTRNYGYTF	TGTGCCAGTAGTGTGAGGGGGACAGGAGGGACGAGGAACTATGGCTACACCTTC
.	TRBV15	.	TRBJ2-5	CATSMGLQGTSEQYF	TGTGCCACCAGCATGGGGTTACAGGGAACGTCTGAGCAGTACTTC
.	TRBV5-1	TRBD2	TRBJ2-1	CASSQTSGGVYEQFF	TGCGCCAGCAGCCAGACTAGCGGGGGGGTTTATGAGCAGTTCTTC
.	TRBV7-2	.	TRBJ1-3	CASSTHPGNTIYF	TGTGCCAGCAGCACTCACCCTGGGAACACCATATATTTT
.	TRBV24-1	TRBD1	TRBJ2-1	CATSDTTGTGGLDEQFF	TGTGCCACCAGTGATACCACCGGGACAGGGGGTCTCGATGAGCAGTTCTTC
.	TRBV12-3/TRBV12-4	.	TRBJ2-7	CASSLVQGSSEQYF	TGTGCCAGCAGTTTAGTCCAGGGGTCTAGCGAGCAGTACTTC
.	TRBV4-3	.	TRBJ1-2	CASSQDLSGLGYTF	TGCGCCAGCAGCCAAGATCTGAGTGGGCTTGGCTACACCTTC
.	TRBV27	TRBD1	TRBJ2-6	CASSNLLRDRGTGANVLTF	TGTGCCAGCAGTAACCTCCTCCGGGACAGGGGAACTGGGGCCAACGTCCTGACTTTC
few	TRBV5-1	.	TRBJ2-7	CASSLYEEYDEQYF	TGCGCCAGCAGCTTGTATGAGGAGTATGACGAGCAGTACTTC
.	TRBV29-1	.	TRBJ1-5	CSAGTDNRPQHF	TGCAGCGCCGGGACGGACAATCGGCCCCAGCATTTT
.	TRBV10-3	TRBD1	TRBJ2-1	CAISAGDRGYNEQFF	TGTGCCATCAGTGCTGGGGACAGGGGATACAATGAGCAGTTCTTC
few	TRBV5-1	.	TRBJ2-1	CASSWGTEQFF	TGCGCCAGCAGCTGGGGTACTGAGCAGTTCTTC
.	TRBV7-8	TRBD2	TRBJ2-7	CASSPGLAGDEQYF	TGTGCCAGCAGCCCGGGACTAGCGGGGGATGAGCAGTACTTC
once	TRBV2	.	TRBJ2-4	CATHPGAKNIQYF	TGTGCCACTCACCCGGGGGCCAAAAACATTCAGTACTTC
.	TRBV20-1	.	TRBJ2-3	CSAGGRGVDTQYF	TGCAGTGCTGGGGGGAGGGGGGTAGATACGCAGTATTTT
few	TRBV4-2	.	TRBJ2-3	CATRYRGGGTDTQYF	TGTGCCACCAGATACCGAGGAGGAGGCACAGATACGCAGTATTTT
few	TRBV10-2	.	TRBJ1-6	CASSSGAQESPLHF	TGCGCCAGCAGTTCAGGGGCCCAGGAGTCACCCCTCCACTTT
.	TRBV9	TRBD2	TRBJ2-1	CASSVVGGLVSDEQFF	TGTGCCAGCAGCGTAGTGGGGGGACTAGTCTCGGATGAGCAGTTCTTC
few	TRBV2	.	TRBJ1-2	CASSEVLSSYTF	TGTGCCAGCAGTGAAGTTCTCTCCAGCTACACCTTC
many	TRBV6-2/TRBV6-3	.	TRBJ2-7	CASRLTRLVASYEQYF	TGTGCCAGCAGACTAACGAGACTAGTTGCGAGCTACGAGCAGTACTTC
.	TRBV28	.	TRBJ2-7	CASVGTVLSRQYF	TGTGCCAGCGTTGGGACGGTACTCTCTAGGCAGTACTTC
.	TRBV20-1	.	TRBJ2-1	CSARARQSSYNEQFF	TGCAGTGCAAGAGCCCGGCAGAGCTCCTACAATGAGCAGTTCTTC
.	TRBV3-1	.	TRBJ2-3	CASSPDHPTDTQYF	TGTGCCAGCAGCCCGGACCACCCAACAGATACGCAGTATTTT
.	TRBV7-9	.	TRBJ1-1	CASSFARGNTEAFF	TGTGCCAGCAGCTTCGCCCGGGGGAACACTGAAGCTTTCTTT
few	TRBV18	.	TRBJ2-5	CASSRGFEETQYF	TGTGCCAGCTCAAGGGGCTTTGAGGAGACCCAGTACTTC
.	TRBV20-1	TRBD1	TRBJ1-6	CSAPLLTGGNSPLHF	TGCAGTGCTCCCCTCCTAACAGGGGGAAATTCACCCCTCCACTTT
.	TRBV7-8	.	TRBJ2-1	CASSLDPGHGNEQFF	TGTGCCAGCAGCTTGGACCCGGGACACGGGAATGAGCAGTTCTTC
few	TRBV28	.	TRBJ1-1	CASSFTSMNTEAFF	TGTGCCAGCAGTTTTACTTCAATGAACACTGAAGCTTTCTTT
.	TRBV7-2	.	TRBJ1-2	CASSYYSEGYTF	TGTGCCAGCAGCTATTACTCGGAGGGCTACACCTTC
few	TRBV7-2	.	TRBJ2-7	CASSLWAGRSYEQYF	TGTGCCAGCAGCTTATGGGCAGGGAGGTCCTACGAGCAGTACTTC
.	TRBV9	.	TRBJ1-4	CASSATGSREKLFF	TGTGCCAGCAGCGCCACAGGGTCCCGTGAAAAACTGTTTTTT
.	TRBV4-3	.	TRBJ2-7	CASSQETVSYNEQYF	TGCGCCAGCAGCCAAGAGACAGTTTCCTACAATGAGCAGTACTTC